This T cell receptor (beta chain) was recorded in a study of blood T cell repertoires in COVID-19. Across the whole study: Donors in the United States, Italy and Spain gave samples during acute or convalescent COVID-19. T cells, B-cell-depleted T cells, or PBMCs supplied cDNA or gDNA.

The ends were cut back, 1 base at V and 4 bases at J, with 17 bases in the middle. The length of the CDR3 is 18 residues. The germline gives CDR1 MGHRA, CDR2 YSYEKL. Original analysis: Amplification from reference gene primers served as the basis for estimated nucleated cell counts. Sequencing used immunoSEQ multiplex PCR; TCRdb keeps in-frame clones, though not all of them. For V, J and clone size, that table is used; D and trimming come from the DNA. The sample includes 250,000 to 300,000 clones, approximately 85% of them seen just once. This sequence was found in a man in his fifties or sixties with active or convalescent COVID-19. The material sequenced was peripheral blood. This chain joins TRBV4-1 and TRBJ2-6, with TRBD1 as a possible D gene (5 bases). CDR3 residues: CASSQAVGVRAGANVLTF. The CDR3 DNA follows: TGCGCCAGCAGCCAAGCTGTAGGGGTCAGGGCCGGGGCCAACGTCCTGACTTTC.